The 19 T cell receptor beta chains listed next were all sequenced from one sample in a study of brain metastases from non-small cell lung cancer. Method: immunoSEQ multiplex PCR; TCRdb's copy keeps in-frame clones and lacks some. The sample holds approximately 4,900 clones, about 80% seen once. The sequencing input was primary lung tumor tissue. Receptor source: a donor aged 40 or older with non-small cell lung cancer.

In this sample, this clone turned up a few times. The CDR3 here is CASSLGRDRGGYNGYTF. CDR3 nucleotides: TGTGCCAGCAGCTTGGGAAGGGACAGGGGAGGTTATAATGGCTACACCTTC. The chain recombines TRBV7-9 with TRBJ1-2; 10 bases fit TRBD1. With V trimmed by 3 bases and J by 6 bases, 13 bases remained unmatched. The CDR3 is 17 amino acids. Germline V gene data show CDR1 as SEHNR and CDR2 as FQNEAQ (reference sequence).

The chain couples TRBV6-2 or TRBV6-3 to TRBJ2-5; 8 bases align to TRBD1. The V segment lost 4 bases and the J segment 4 bases; nucleotides outside the gene matches: 5. The CDR3 has 14 residues. In germline, CDR1 is MNHEY, CDR2 SVGEGT. The CDR3 loop reads CASSFSTGVETQYF. In DNA, the CDR3 is TGTGCCAGCAGTTTCTCGACAGGGGTAGAGACCCAGTACTTC.

This chain links TRBV7-6 with TRBJ2-7; 10 bases map to TRBD1. V lost 5 bases, J lost 10 bases, and 5 bases stayed unmatched. Germline V gene data show CDR1 as SGHVS and CDR2 as FNYEAQ. This CDR3 is built from 12 residues. The CDR3 nucleotides are TGTGCCAGCAGCCGAGACAGGGGGCCCCAGTACTTC. Encoded protein: CASSRDRGPQYF.

Turning to this clone: This sample also contains other DNA sequences that code for the same CDR3. This rearrangement joins TRBV5-4 to TRBJ2-2, with TRBD2 identical over 13 bases. Germline values: CDR1 SGHNT, CDR2 YYREEE (reference sequence). V trimming: 5 bases; J trimming: 4 bases; junction bases outside the gene matches: 8. The CDR3 is made up of 17 amino acids. CDR3 residues: CASRSGTSGASTGELFF. CDR3 sequence (DNA): TGTGCCAGCAGGTCCGGGACTAGCGGGGCGAGCACCGGGGAGCTGTTTTTT. The whole variable domain, remainder taken from reference TRBV5-4 and TRBJ2-2, is ETGVTQSPTHLIKTRGQQVTLRCSSQSGHNTVSWYQQALGQGPQFIFQYYREEENGRGNFPPRFSGLQFPNYSSELNVNALELDDSALYLCASRSGTSGASTGELFFGEGSRLTVL.

Notes on this clone: The identical CDR3 is also encoded by other nucleotide sequences in the sample. J is TRBJ1-2 and V is TRBV5-1; 9 bases line up with TRBD1. Germline loops: CDR1 SGHRS, CDR2 YFSETQ. The CDR3 is 13 residues long. With V trimmed by 5 bases and J by 7 bases, 6 bases remained unmatched. This CDR3 is CASSEQGAGGYTF. CDR3 DNA: TGCGCCAGCAGTGAACAGGGGGCAGGTGGCTACACCTTC.

This clone was detected once. The rearrangement links TRBV6-6 to TRBJ2-3; 7 bases are shared with TRBD2. The CDR3 length is 16 residues. The trim removed 6 bases at V and 2 bases at J, leaving 11 bases unmatched. Germline V gene lookup returns CDR1 MNHNY and CDR2 SVGAGI (reference sequence). As DNA, the CDR3 is TGTGCCAGCAGGAAGGCTACTAGCGCAGTCACAGATACGCAGTATTTT. Amino acid sequence: CASRKATSAVTDTQYF.

This chain connects TRBV10-3 to TRBJ2-7; maybe TRBD2 (6 bases). V lost 3 bases to trimming and J lost 3 bases, with 15 bases between them. CDR3 length: 15 residues. Germline V CDR1 and CDR2: ENHRY, SYGVKD. The CDR3 DNA is TGTGCCATCAGTGAATTCGGGGGTCCAAGCTACGAGCAGTACGTC. Translated: CAISEFGGPSYEQYV.

Details on this clone: At one of its ends the junction is not consistent with the germline gene, which may arise from a read error. V gene TRBV29-1 combines with J gene TRBJ2-1; weak D call: TRBD1 (5 bases). Germline-derived CDR1 and CDR2 are SQVTM and ANQGSEA. This CDR3 comprises 13 residues. CDR3 bases: TGCAGCGTTGAAGAATTTGACAGCAATAAGCAGTTCTTC. This gives the protein CSVEEFDSNKQFF.

V usage is TRBV18 and J usage is TRBJ2-3; the D gene is possibly TRBD1 (6 bases). Looked up from germline, CDR1 is KGHSH and CDR2 is LQKENI. The CDR3 sequence is 20 residues long. V dropped 3 bases and J dropped 2 bases, with 27 bases sitting between them. The CDR3 region has the DNA TGTGCCAGCTCACCTAGGACAGACCTTCTCAGCGGACTGGACACAGATACGCAGTATTTT. It yields the protein CASSPRTDLLSGLDTDTQYF.

V is TRBV19 and J is TRBJ1-3; D is undetermined. V lost 5 bases to trimming and J lost 4 bases, with 12 bases between them. Germline V gives CDR1 LNHDA, CDR2 SQIVND (reference sequence). The CDR3 extends over 14 amino acids. The CDR3 loop reads CASSPQAAGNTIYF. CDR3 DNA sequence: TGTGCCAGTAGTCCGCAGGCGGCGGGAAACACCATATATTTT.

The rearrangement joins TRBV10-1 to TRBJ2-1; D gene ambiguous. This CDR3 has 14 residues. Trimming left V 2 bases short and J 6 bases short, with 11 bases between. Germline CDR1 is WNHNN and CDR2 is SYGVQD (reference sequence). The CDR3 region is CASSETPDFNEQFF. The CDR3 DNA reads TGCGCCAGCAGTGAGACTCCTGATTTCAATGAGCAGTTCTTC.

V usage is TRBV7-7 and J usage is TRBJ2-2; the D gene is possibly TRBD2 (6 bases). Trimming removed 0 bases at V and 5 bases at J, with 10 bases between. The CDR3 is 15 residues long. The germline V gene has CDR1 SSHAT and CDR2 FNYEAQ (reference sequence). As DNA, the CDR3 is TGTGCCAGCAGCTTAGCGCCGGAGGGGACCGGGGAGCTGTTTTTT. It translates to CASSLAPEGTGELFF.

The CDR3 DNA follows: TGTGCCAGTAGTATAACTCCGAATCTATATGGCTACACCTTC. It translates to CASSITPNLYGYTF. The chain employs TRBV19 and TRBJ1-2; D unresolved. V shed 2 bases and J shed 5 bases, with 12 bases lying between them. The CDR3 totals 14 residues. CDR1 is LNHDA, CDR2 SQIVND, per germline (reference sequence). Filled out from reference TRBV19 and TRBJ1-2, the complete variable domain reads DGGITQSPKYLFRKEGQNVTLSCEQNLNHDAMYWYRQDPGQGLRLIYYSQIVNDFQKGDIAEGYSVSREKKESFPLTVTSAQKNPTAFYLCASSITPNLYGYTFGSGTRLTVV.

The chain links TRBV12-3 or TRBV12-4 to TRBJ1-6; D unresolved. CDR3 size: 13 residues. V was clipped by 5 bases and J by 9 bases, with 11 bases between them. The CDR3 loop reads CASSQDWTSPLHF. CDR3 nucleotides: TGTGCCAGCAGTCAGGACTGGACTTCACCCCTCCACTTT.

CDR3 residues: CASPPGLLYEQYV. The DNA for the CDR3 is TGCGCCAGCCCGCCGGGACTACTCTACGAGCAGTACGTC. V usage is TRBV23-1 and J usage is TRBJ2-7; 7 bases match TRBD2. TRBV23-1 is treated as an ORF (open reading frame) with a function not yet certain. With V trimmed by 8 bases and J by 3 bases, 7 bases remained unmatched. The CDR3 runs to 13 residues.

This clone was found a few times. The chain recombines TRBV18 with TRBJ2-7, with 7 bases that match TRBD1. Germline V gives CDR1 KGHSH, CDR2 LQKENI. V was clipped by 6 bases and J by 1 base; unmatched bases: 6. The CDR3 spans 14 residues. CDR3 bases: TGTGCCAGCTCCACAGGGGCCCAGTCCTACGAGCAGTACTTC. Its protein is CASSTGAQSYEQYF.

V and J are TRBV6-5 and TRBJ1-2; 7 bases align to TRBD1. Germline trimming cut 4 bases from V and 3 bases from J; bases unmatched to any gene: 8. This CDR3 contains 15 residues. CDR1 is MNHEY, CDR2 SVGAGI, per germline. CDR3 sequence: CASSSPFTGDYGYTF. The CDR3 nucleotides read TGTGCCAGCAGTTCCCCGTTTACAGGGGACTATGGCTACACCTTC.

This chain links TRBV5-1 with TRBJ1-1; D not resolved. V gave up 1 base and J gave up 11 bases, with 15 bases separating them. Per germline, CDR1 SGHRS and CDR2 YFSETQ. This CDR3 is 13 amino acids long. The CDR3 loop is CASSLRAEAGAFF. The CDR3 DNA is TGCGCCAGCAGCTTGCGTGCCGAGGCAGGCGCTTTCTTT.

The J gene is TRBJ1-2, the V gene TRBV28; unclear D gene. Trimming removed 8 bases from V and 5 bases from J, with 15 bases in between. CDR1 MDHEN and CDR2 SYDVKM come from the germline V gene. The CDR3 contains 13 residues. CDR3 DNA: TGTGCCAGCGCCAAGCCCATTTATTATGGCTACACCTTC. Its translation is CASAKPIYYGYTF.